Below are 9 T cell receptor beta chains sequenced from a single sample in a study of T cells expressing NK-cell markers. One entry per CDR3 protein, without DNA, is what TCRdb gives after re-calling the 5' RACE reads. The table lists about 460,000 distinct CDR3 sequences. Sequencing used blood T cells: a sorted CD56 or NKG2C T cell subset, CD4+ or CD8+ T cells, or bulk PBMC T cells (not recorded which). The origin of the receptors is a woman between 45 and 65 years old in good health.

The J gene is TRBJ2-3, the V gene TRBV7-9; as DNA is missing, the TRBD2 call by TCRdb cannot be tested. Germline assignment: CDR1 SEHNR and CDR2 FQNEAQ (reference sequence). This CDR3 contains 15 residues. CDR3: CASSMTSGLTDTQYF.

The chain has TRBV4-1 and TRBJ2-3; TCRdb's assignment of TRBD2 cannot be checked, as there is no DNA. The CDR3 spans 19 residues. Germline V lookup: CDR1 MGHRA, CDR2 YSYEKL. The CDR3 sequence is CASSQGGLAGRPSTDTQYF.

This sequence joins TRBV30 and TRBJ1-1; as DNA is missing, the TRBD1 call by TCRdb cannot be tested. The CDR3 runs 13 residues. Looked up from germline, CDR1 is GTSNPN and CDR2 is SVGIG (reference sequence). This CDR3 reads CALGDRGNTEAFF.

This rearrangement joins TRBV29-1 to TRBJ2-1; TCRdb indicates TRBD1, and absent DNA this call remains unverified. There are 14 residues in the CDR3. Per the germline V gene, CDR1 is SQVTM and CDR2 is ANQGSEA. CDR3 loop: CSAHPRDRGYEQFF.

CDR3 sequence: CATSDPSPGEAYNEQFF. The chain links TRBV24-1 to TRBJ2-1; TCRdb returns TRBD1, unconfirmable since there is no DNA. There are 17 residues in the CDR3. The germline gives CDR1 KGHDR, CDR2 SFDVKD.

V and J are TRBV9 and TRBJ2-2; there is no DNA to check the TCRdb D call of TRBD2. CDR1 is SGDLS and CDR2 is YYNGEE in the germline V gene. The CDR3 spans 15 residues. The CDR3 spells CASSVSGGNTGELFF. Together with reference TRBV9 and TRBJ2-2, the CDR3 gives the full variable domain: DSGVTQTPKHLITATGQRVTLRCSPRSGDLSVYWYQQSLDQGLQFLIQYYNGEERAKGNILERFSAQQFPDLHSELNLSSLELGDSALYFCASSVSGGNTGELFFGEGSRLTVL.

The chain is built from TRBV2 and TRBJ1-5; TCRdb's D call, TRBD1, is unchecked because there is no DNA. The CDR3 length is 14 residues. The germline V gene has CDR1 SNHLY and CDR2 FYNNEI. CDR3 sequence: CASSPRQQEMPQHF.

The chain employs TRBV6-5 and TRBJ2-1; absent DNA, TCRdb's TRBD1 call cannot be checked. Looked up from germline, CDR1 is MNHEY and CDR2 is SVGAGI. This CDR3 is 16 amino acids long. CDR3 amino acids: CASSYSSGTVYNEQFF.

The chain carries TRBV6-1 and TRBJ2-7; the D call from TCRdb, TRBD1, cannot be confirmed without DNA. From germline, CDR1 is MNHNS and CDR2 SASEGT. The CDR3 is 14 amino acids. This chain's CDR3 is CASSPQQVSYEQYF.